The rows below give T cell receptor beta chains drawn from one sample of a study of blood T cell repertoires in COVID-19. Repertoires were generated with immunoSEQ multiplex PCR, while TCRdb's copy carries only in-frame clones and drops some. The repertoire has under 300,000 clones, over 80% of them found once; the top ten carry around 3.5%. Sequences were obtained from peripheral blood. These TCRs come from a woman between 40 and 55 years old with acute or convalescent COVID-19. Both conserved end residues are part of each CDR3. Each record gives: D gene, V gene, J gene, clone size, CDR3 protein, CDR3 DNA. D genes are given only for firm matches. Clone sizes are given selectively: once, few, many, or a class where the clone is expanded.

>-|TRBV7-2|TRBJ1-5|once
CASSLVQGGSQHF
TGTGCCAGCAGCTTAGTCCAGGGCGGTTCCCAGCATTTT
>-|TRBV12-3/TRBV12-4|TRBJ1-3|-
CASSPGTGNTIYF
TGTGCCAGCAGTCCAGGGACAGGAAACACCATATATTTT
>-|TRBV5-1|TRBJ1-2|once
CASSLGQSTNYGYTF
TGCGCCAGCAGCTTGGGACAGTCTACTAACTATGGCTACACCTTC
>-|TRBV18|TRBJ2-5|-
CASSRTQETQYF
TGTGCCAGCTCACGGACTCAAGAGACCCAGTACTTC
>TRBD1|TRBV5-5|TRBJ1-1|-
CASSLTTPGGAFF
TGTGCCAGCAGCTTAACCACCCCAGGGGGGGCTTTCTTT
>TRBD1|TRBV3-1/TRBV3-2|TRBJ1-2|once
CASSQRGQTYGYTF
TGTGCCAGCAGCCAACGGGGACAGACCTATGGCTACACCTTC
>TRBD1|TRBV19|TRBJ2-5|-
CATARGGKETQYF
TGTGCCACCGCGCGAGGGGGCAAAGAGACCCAGTACTTC
>-|TRBV11-1|TRBJ2-3|-
CASSRLRGASTDTQYF
TGTGCCAGCAGCCGGTTACGCGGGGCTAGCACAGATACGCAGTATTTT
>-|TRBV24-1|TRBJ1-2|-
CATSDRQYVYGYTF
TGTGCCACCAGTGATCGACAGTATGTCTATGGCTACACCTTC
>TRBD1|TRBV9|TRBJ1-2|-
CASSVRTGPPYGYTF
TGTGCCAGCAGCGTAAGGACAGGGCCTCCCTATGGCTACACCTTC
>TRBD2|TRBV12-5|TRBJ2-1|-
CASGLVVLPGLAGGPGEQFF
TGTGCTAGTGGTTTGGTAGTCCTCCCGGGATTAGCGGGGGGGCCAGGTGAGCAGTTCTTC